This T cell receptor beta chain appears in the sequencing data of a study of cytomegalovirus exposure and HLA in healthy donors. Regarding the study as a whole: Further analysis, carried out later, found HLA-associated TCR beta chains more clonally expanded than equally common other chains. A later analysis reportedly found fewer N-insertions in an Asian-associated ancestry cluster than the roughly 670-donor mean. In most subjects, TCR beta sequences reportedly gave accurate predictions of HLA-A and HLA-B alleles.

Per germline, CDR1 SGDLS and CDR2 YYNGEE. The CDR3 contains 18 residues. V trimming: 0 bases; J trimming: 5 bases; junction bases outside the gene matches: 10. This clone turned up a few times. Its specificity is unknown. Primers included in the PCR were 60 Vbeta and 13 Jbeta primers. This table comes from immunoSEQ multiplex PCR, and its TCRdb copy is limited to in-frame clones, with some not included. The sample lists fewer than 150,000 clones, more than 65% occurring once. The chain has TRBV9 and TRBJ2-3; the match to TRBD2 covers 12 bases. The material sequenced was PBMCs. This TCR was sampled from a human donor in good health. The CDR3 is CASSVGQSLAGGRDTQYF. In nucleotides, the CDR3 is TGTGCCAGCAGCGTAGGTCAGTCCCTAGCGGGAGGGCGAGATACGCAGTATTTT.